The 24 T cell receptor beta chains below all came from one sample that was sequenced in a study of shared clonotypes between healthy human individuals. Naive CD8 cells lacked CD45RO and underwent positive selection for CCR7, leaving out terminally differentiated effector memory CD45RA+ cells. Some clones are missing from TCRdb's copy, which holds only in-frame ones; the method was immunoSEQ multiplex PCR. Of some 600,000 clones listed, about 96% are singletons. The specimen sequenced was naive CD8+ T cells sorted from blood. The receptors come from a woman between 25 and 40 years old in good health.

The rearrangement joins TRBV2 to TRBJ1-2; no reliable D call. Trimming left V 7 bases short and J 6 bases short, with 15 bases between. The CDR3 covers 13 residues. Germline V gene data show CDR1 as SNHLY and CDR2 as FYNNEI. The CDR3 spells CASIYSGQDGYTF. DNA of the CDR3: TGTGCCAGCATCTACAGTGGGCAGGATGGCTACACCTTC.

The rearrangement links TRBV5-1 to TRBJ2-7, with D perhaps TRBD1 or TRBD2 (5 bases each). V was pared by 2 bases and J by 6 bases, with 9 bases between. This CDR3 spans 12 amino acids. Germline values: CDR1 SGHRS, CDR2 YFSETQ. The CDR3 spells CASSFTGGEQYF. CDR3 sequence (DNA): TGCGCCAGCAGCTTTACAGGAGGCGAGCAGTACTTC.

The V call is TRBV27, the J call TRBJ2-7; D may be TRBD1 (5 bases). CDR3 length equals 15 residues. V lost 4 bases and J 4 bases, leaving 17 bases between the germline ends. Per germline, CDR1 MNHEY and CDR2 SMNVEV (reference sequence). The CDR3 region is CASSSLGRGSYEQYF. The CDR3 DNA reads TGTGCCAGCAGTTCCCTGGGTAGGGGTTCGTACGAGCAGTACTTC.

V usage is TRBV28 and J usage is TRBJ2-7; 8 nucleotides match TRBD1. The ends lost 2 bases at V and 2 bases at J; junction bases unmatched: 5. CDR3 length: 15 residues. Germline CDR1 is MDHEN and CDR2 is SYDVKM. In DNA, the CDR3 is TGTGCCAGCAGTTTACTGTGGACAGGGCCCTACGAGCAGTACTTC. Translated, it gives CASSLLWTGPYEQYF.

This rearrangement joins TRBV10-1 to TRBJ1-6, with D unresolved. Germline lookup yields CDR1 WNHNN and CDR2 SYGVQD (reference sequence). The CDR3 spans 12 residues. Trimming took 3 bases from V and 10 from J, leaving 7 bases between them. The CDR3 protein is CASSDPGSPLHF. In DNA form, the CDR3 reads TGCGCCAGCAGTGACCCGGGATCACCCCTCCACTTT.

Comment on this clone: This specimen includes other DNA sequences encoding the same CDR3. The rearrangement uses TRBV5-6 and TRBJ2-7; D is possibly TRBD1 (5 bases). The CDR3 is 13 residues long. Germline loops: CDR1 SGHDT, CDR2 YYEEEE. Trimming shortened V by 2 bases and J by 1 base, and 7 bases separated the two germline ends. The CDR3 DNA is TGTGCCAGCAGCTTAGGACAATCCTACGAGCAGTACTTC. Amino acids: CASSLGQSYEQYF. The full variable domain, rest sourced from reference TRBV5-6 and TRBJ2-7, is DAGVTQSPTHLIKTRGQQVTLRCSPKSGHDTVSWYQQALGQGPQFIFQYYEEEERQRGNFPDRFSGHQFPNYSSELNVNALLLGDSALYLCASSLGQSYEQYFGPGTRLTVT.

In its sample, this clone was seen once. This chain uses TRBV2 with TRBJ2-5, with 9 bases matching TRBD2. This CDR3 spans 16 amino acids. Trimming at V came to 4 bases and at J to 3 bases, leaving 9 bases not matched to a gene. CDR1 and CDR2 from the germline V gene are SNHLY and FYNNEI. CDR3 sequence (DNA): TGTGCCAGCAGTGTGGGACTAGCTGGTGCAAAAGAGACCCAGTACTTC. It translates to CASSVGLAGAKETQYF.

The chain is built from TRBV27 and TRBJ1-5; unclear D gene. V lost 6 bases and J lost 4, with 10 bases in between. Germline V gene data show CDR1 as MNHEY and CDR2 as SMNVEV (reference sequence). The CDR3 consists of 13 residues. The CDR3 sequence: CASSRQANQPQHF. The CDR3 bases are TGTGCCAGCAGCCGACAAGCAAATCAGCCCCAGCATTTT.

The rearrangement joins TRBV2 to TRBJ1-1, with 9 bases identical to TRBD1. This CDR3 spans 17 amino acids. V trimming: 6 bases; J trimming: 3 bases; junction bases outside the gene matches: 14. The germline CDR1 and CDR2 sequences are SNHLY and FYNNEI. The CDR3, as DNA: TGTGCCAGCAGGCAAGTTGGACAGGGGCCTTCAGACACTGAAGCTTTCTTT. Translating it yields CASRQVGQGPSDTEAFF.

This chain connects TRBV10-3 to TRBJ2-1, with 7 bases that match TRBD2. CDR1 is ENHRY and CDR2 is SYGVKD in the germline V gene. The CDR3 loop spans 13 amino acids. With 10 bases clipped from V and 0 bases from J, the junction kept 3 bases outside the gene matches. In nucleotides, the CDR3 is TGTGCCACGGGGGGTGTCTCCTACAATGAGCAGTTCTTC. Amino acids: CATGGVSYNEQFF.

This clone was counted between two and nine times. Within the sample, other DNA sequences also encode this same CDR3. The V and J genes are TRBV5-6 and TRBJ1-1; no firm D call. Trimming cost V 0 bases and J 0 bases, with 3 bases left between them. Per germline, CDR1 SGHDT and CDR2 YYEEEE. The length of the CDR3 is 13 residues. Here the CDR3 reads CASSLGLNTEAFF. The DNA for the CDR3 is TGTGCCAGCAGCTTGGGCCTGAACACTGAAGCTTTCTTT.

V usage is TRBV14 and J usage is TRBJ2-4; no firm D call. V was cut by 1 base and J by 5 bases, with 12 bases left in between. The CDR3 is 15 amino acids. Germline CDR1 reads SGHDN; CDR2 reads FVKESK. The CDR3 protein is CASSQAPSLENIQYF. In DNA, the CDR3 is TGTGCCAGCAGCCAAGCTCCTAGTCTTGAAAACATTCAGTACTTC.

The chain combines TRBV4-1 with TRBJ2-1; D unresolved. The CDR3 consists of 12 residues. Looked up from germline, CDR1 is MGHRA and CDR2 is YSYEKL. Trimming removed 3 bases at V and 6 bases at J, with 6 bases between. CDR3: CASSHLVNEQFF. The CDR3 DNA follows: TGCGCCAGCAGCCATCTAGTCAATGAGCAGTTCTTC.

This chain uses TRBV7-9 with TRBJ2-1; no reliable D call. The CDR3 contains 11 residues. V was trimmed by 8 bases and J by 4 bases, leaving 6 bases between them. Germline V CDR1 and CDR2: SEHNR, FQNEAQ (reference sequence). CDR3 nucleotide sequence: TGTGCCAGCGCCATTTACAATGAGCAGTTCTTC. This codes for CASAIYNEQFF.

The V and J genes are TRBV13 and TRBJ1-4; a weak D match, TRBD1 (5 bases). In germline, CDR1 is PRHDT, CDR2 FYEKMQ (reference sequence). V lost 3 bases and J lost 7, with 15 bases in between. CDR3 length: 15 amino acids. The CDR3 DNA reads as TGTGCCAGCAGCTTGGGAGGGGTCAATGGTGAAAAACTGTTTTTT. It specifies CASSLGGVNGEKLFF.

This rearrangement joins TRBV2 to TRBJ2-5, with 9 bases that match TRBD2. The CDR3 runs 17 residues. The V segment lost 3 bases and the J segment 4 bases; nucleotides outside the gene matches: 12. The germline gives CDR1 SNHLY, CDR2 FYNNEI. This CDR3 reads CASSDPRVAGVGETQYF. DNA of the CDR3: TGTGCCAGCAGTGACCCTCGGGTAGCGGGAGTCGGAGAGACCCAGTACTTC.

A single count supports this clone. The V and J genes are TRBV5-6 and TRBJ1-1, with D perhaps matching TRBD1 (5 bases). V lost 0 bases, J lost 0 bases, and 6 bases lay in between. Germline values: CDR1 SGHDT, CDR2 YYEEEE. The CDR3 is made up of 14 amino acids. The CDR3 DNA sequence: TGTGCCAGCAGCTTGGGGACATTGAACACTGAAGCTTTCTTT. Translating it yields CASSLGTLNTEAFF.

The chain uses TRBV27 and TRBJ1-1; 9 positions agree with TRBD1. Germline V gives CDR1 MNHEY, CDR2 SMNVEV (reference sequence). This CDR3 is 13 amino acids long. V gave up 6 bases and J gave up 6 bases; unmatched junction bases: 5. The CDR3 protein is CASRQGATAEAFF. The CDR3 region has the DNA TGTGCCAGCAGACAGGGGGCGACGGCTGAAGCTTTCTTT.

J is TRBJ2-7 and V is TRBV5-6; maybe TRBD1 (5 bases). CDR3 length: 15 residues. V lost 1 base, J lost 3 bases, and 14 bases lay in between. The germline CDR1 and CDR2 sequences are SGHDT and YYEEEE. CDR3 in amino acids: CASSLLTRTFYEQYF. CDR3 nucleotide sequence: TGTGCCAGCAGCTTGCTAACCCGGACATTCTACGAGCAGTACTTC.

The chain combines TRBV15 with TRBJ2-1, with 10 bases identical to TRBD1. The CDR3 runs to 15 residues. Unmatched junction bases numbered 5, after V lost 4 bases and J lost 5 bases. Germline assignment: CDR1 LNHNV and CDR2 YYDKDF (reference sequence). DNA of the CDR3: TGTGCCACCAGCATGGGGACAGGGGTAAACAATGAGCAGTTCTTC. Translated, it gives CATSMGTGVNNEQFF.

This chain links TRBV11-2 with TRBJ2-3; a weak D match, TRBD2 (5 bases). The CDR3 is 14 residues long. Trimming removed 8 bases at V and 0 bases at J, with 12 bases between. CDR1 is SGHAT, CDR2 FQNNGV, per germline. The CDR3 DNA follows: TGTGCCAGCGCCCAACGAGGGAGCACAGATACGCAGTATTTT. This translates into CASAQRGSTDTQYF.

This clone was counted a single time. Other DNA variants within this sample encode the same CDR3. J is TRBJ2-7 and V is TRBV7-9, with D unclear. The germline CDR1 and CDR2 sequences are SEHNR and FQNEAQ (reference sequence). Trimming pared 5 bases from V and 2 bases from J, leaving 4 bases between. The CDR3 has 11 residues. CDR3 DNA sequence: TGTGCCAGCAGCCTAACCTACGAGCAGTACTTC. It specifies CASSLTYEQYF.

The V and J genes are TRBV9 and TRBJ1-1; no clear D gene. The CDR3 runs 15 residues. The germline V gene has CDR1 SGDLS and CDR2 YYNGEE. V lost 0 bases, J lost 3 bases, and 12 bases lay in between. CDR3 nucleotide sequence: TGTGCCAGCAGCGTAGCTTGGGGTGGTGACACTGAAGCTTTCTTT. Protein: CASSVAWGGDTEAFF.

The chain recombines TRBV4-1 with TRBJ1-5; D perhaps matches TRBD1 (6 bases). The germline V gene has CDR1 MGHRA and CDR2 YSYEKL. The CDR3 has 16 residues. Trimming took off 4 bases at V and 0 bases at J, with 13 bases between the two ends. CDR3 coding DNA: TGCGCCAGCAGCCTATGGGGGGACAATAGCAATCAGCCCCAGCATTTT. The encoded protein is CASSLWGDNSNQPQHF.